Below, 30 T cell receptor beta chains from the same sample are listed, as sequenced in a study of T cell responses to AZD1222 COVID-19 vaccine. Profiled with immunoSEQ multiplex PCR; TCRdb holds only in-frame clones, not every one. Of under 200,000 clones in the sample, approximately 94% were seen once. The input for sequencing was peripheral blood, taken 28 days after the second dose of the MenACWY control vaccine. The origin of the receptors is an adult who received the MenACWY meningococcal vaccine as a control.

The chain recombines TRBV5-1 with TRBJ2-2, with D possibly TRBD2 on 6 matching bases. The V gene lost 0 bases and the J gene lost 4 bases, with 10 bases spanning the gap. Germline V gene data show CDR1 as SGHRS and CDR2 as YFSETQ. The CDR3 length is 15 residues. The CDR3 here is CASSLGLAPTGELFF. The CDR3 region has the DNA TGCGCCAGCAGCTTGGGCCTAGCGCCCACCGGGGAGCTGTTTTTT. The full variable domain, with the rest looked up from reference TRBV5-1 and TRBJ2-2, is KAGVTQTPRYLIKTRGQQVTLSCSPISGHRSVSWYQQTPGQGLQFLFEYFSETQRNKGNFPGRFSGRQFSNSRSEMNVSTLELGDSALYLCASSLGLAPTGELFFGEGSRLTVL.

The chain has TRBV5-1 and TRBJ1-2; no clear D. This CDR3 is built from 13 residues. Trimming took off 0 bases at V and 4 bases at J, with 7 bases between the two ends. Germline V gene lookup returns CDR1 SGHRS and CDR2 YFSETQ. CDR3 protein: CASSLDTVYGYTF. The CDR3 region has the DNA TGCGCCAGCAGCTTGGATACTGTCTATGGCTACACCTTC.

This clone has more than one count but fewer than ten. The rearrangement joins TRBV5-1 to TRBJ2-7, with D unclear. Trimming left V 5 bases short and J 0 bases short, with 9 bases between. The CDR3 is 13 amino acids. Germline CDR1 SGHRS, CDR2 YFSETQ. The CDR3 reads CASRPSSSYEQYF. In DNA form, the CDR3 reads TGCGCCAGCAGACCTTCGAGCTCCTACGAGCAGTACTTC. The variable domain in full, with the rest retrieved from reference TRBV5-1 and TRBJ2-7, is KAGVTQTPRYLIKTRGQQVTLSCSPISGHRSVSWYQQTPGQGLQFLFEYFSETQRNKGNFPGRFSGRQFSNSRSEMNVSTLELGDSALYLCASRPSSSYEQYFGPGTRLTVT.

CDR3 nucleotides: TGTGCCAGCAGTCACCGGACAGACTACTCCTACGAGCAGTACTTC. Translated, it gives CASSHRTDYSYEQYF. The rearrangement uses TRBV28 and TRBJ2-7; D is perhaps TRBD1 (6 bases). Trimming removed 5 bases at V and 0 bases at J, with 14 bases between. Looked up from germline, CDR1 is MDHEN and CDR2 is SYDVKM. This CDR3 has 15 amino acids.

The chain couples TRBV11-2 to TRBJ2-1; 7 bases fit TRBD2. The V gene end was trimmed by 5 bases and the J gene end by 4 bases; junction bases not matched to a gene: 5. Germline values: CDR1 SGHAT, CDR2 FQNNGV. This CDR3 comprises 14 residues. The chain's CDR3 is CASSAGTNYNEQFF. The CDR3 DNA follows: TGTGCCAGCAGCGCCGGGACTAATTACAATGAGCAGTTCTTC. Based on the CDR3 plus reference TRBV11-2 and TRBJ2-1, the full variable domain is EAGVAQSPRYKIIEKRQSVAFWCNPISGHATLYWYQQILGQGPKLLIQFQNNGVVDDSQLPKDRFSAERLKGVDSTLKIQPAKLEDSAVYLCASSAGTNYNEQFFGPGTRLTVL.

This sequence joins TRBV5-4 and TRBJ1-2, with 7 bases that match TRBD1. V trimming: 6 bases; J trimming: 0 bases; junction bases outside the gene matches: 14. This CDR3 contains 17 residues. Germline CDR1 and CDR2: SGHNT and YYREEE (reference sequence). The CDR3 region is CASTRGGSGASNYGYTF. CDR3 DNA sequence: TGTGCCAGCACCCGAGGGGGCTCTGGGGCCTCTAACTATGGCTACACCTTC. The complete variable domain, with remaining parts taken from reference TRBV5-4 and TRBJ1-2, reads ETGVTQSPTHLIKTRGQQVTLRCSSQSGHNTVSWYQQALGQGPQFIFQYYREEENGRGNFPPRFSGLQFPNYSSELNVNALELDDSALYLCASTRGGSGASNYGYTFGSGTRLTVV.

This chain uses TRBV9 with TRBJ1-4, with TRBD1 identical over 9 bases. Losses at the gene ends were 4 bases for V and 4 bases for J; bases not matched to a gene: 5. Germline V gene lookup returns CDR1 SGDLS and CDR2 YYNGEE. CDR3 size: 15 residues. This CDR3 is CASSTRQGGNEKLFF. CDR3 sequence (DNA): TGTGCCAGCAGCACCAGACAGGGGGGTAATGAAAAACTGTTTTTT.

The V call is TRBV19, the J call TRBJ2-5; 8 bases agree with TRBD2. The germline V gene encodes CDR1 LNHDA and CDR2 SQIVND (reference sequence). J gave up 7 bases and V 6 bases, and 7 bases lay outside the gene matches. The length of the CDR3 is 13 residues. DNA for the CDR3: TGTGCCAGTAGCCCGAGGGCGGGGGGGACCCAGTACTTC. This translates into CASSPRAGGTQYF.

The CDR3 protein is CASSTGADNEKLFF. The CDR3 DNA reads as TGTGCCAGTAGTACGGGGGCAGATAATGAAAAACTGTTTTTT. The chain carries TRBV19 and TRBJ1-4, with D perhaps matching TRBD1 (6 bases). Germline CDR1 reads LNHDA; CDR2 reads SQIVND (reference sequence). The V and J ends lost 4 bases and 4 bases respectively, with 10 bases between them. This CDR3 comprises 14 residues.

V usage is TRBV7-9 and J usage is TRBJ1-2; D remains ambiguous. The V gene's germline CDR1 is SEHNR and CDR2 FQNEAQ (reference sequence). V was shortened by 5 bases and J by 8 bases, with 15 bases between the two germline ends. This CDR3 has 13 amino acids. Written as DNA, the CDR3 is TGTGCCAGCAGCCCCCGGACTTCGGAGGGCTACACCTTC. Translation gives CASSPRTSEGYTF. Variable domain in full (rest from reference TRBV7-9 and TRBJ1-2): DTGVSQNPRHKITKRGQNVTFRCDPISEHNRLYWYRQTLGQGPEFLTYFQNEAQLEKSRLLSDRFSAERPKGSFSTLEIQRTEQGDSAMYLCASSPRTSEGYTFGSGTRLTVV.

The gene calls are TRBV19 and TRBJ1-5; possibly TRBD1 for D (5 bases). The CDR3 covers 16 residues. Germline V lookup: CDR1 LNHDA, CDR2 SQIVND (reference sequence). Trimming shortened V by 6 bases and J by 4 bases, and 19 bases separated the two germline ends. The CDR3 DNA sequence: TGTGCCAGTAGCCGGGGAGGGACCCAAGGAAATCAGCCCCAGCATTTT. It is translated as CASSRGGTQGNQPQHF.

The chain links TRBV5-1 to TRBJ1-5; the D gene is possibly TRBD1 (5 bases). Deletions cut 2 bases from V and 2 bases from J, with 11 bases between. Germline V gene lookup returns CDR1 SGHRS and CDR2 YFSETQ. The CDR3 consists of 15 residues. In DNA form, the CDR3 reads TGCGCCAGCAGCTTAGTAGGGGCTGGCAATCAGCCCCAGCATTTT. Protein product: CASSLVGAGNQPQHF.

This rearrangement joins TRBV6-5 to TRBJ1-5; unclear D gene. Per germline, CDR1 MNHEY and CDR2 SVGAGI. V dropped 10 bases and J dropped 0 bases, with 16 bases sitting between them. The CDR3 totals 15 residues. The CDR3, as DNA: TGTGCCACTCAACGGGCTCGGGCTAGCAATCAGCCCCAGCATTTT. It is translated as CATQRARASNQPQHF.

The chain employs TRBV19 and TRBJ2-3; tentative D call: TRBD1 (5 bases). V was pared by 4 bases and J by 1 base, with 12 bases between. The CDR3 is 15 amino acids. Germline loops: CDR1 LNHDA, CDR2 SQIVND (reference sequence). The CDR3 DNA is TGTGCCAGTAGTAGTACAGGATCCGGCACAGATACGCAGTATTTT. Amino acids: CASSSTGSGTDTQYF.

The gene calls are TRBV28 and TRBJ1-4, with TRBD1 matching over 9 bases. The germline V gene encodes CDR1 MDHEN and CDR2 SYDVKM. V shed 8 bases, J shed 6 bases, and the junction held 13 bases outside the gene matches. This CDR3 is 16 amino acids long. The DNA of the CDR3 is TGTGCCAGCGGACGAACCGGGACAGGGAGGGATGAAAAACTGTTTTTT. Translated: CASGRTGTGRDEKLFF.

This chain uses TRBV30 with TRBJ1-4; 10 positions match TRBD1. Looked up from germline, CDR1 is GTSNPN and CDR2 is SVGIG (reference sequence). The CDR3 extends over 13 amino acids. V dropped 7 bases and J dropped 8; count of bases not matched to a gene: 7. This chain's CDR3 is CAFSPTGGEKLFF. DNA of the CDR3: TGTGCCTTCTCCCCGACAGGGGGCGAAAAACTGTTTTTT.

This chain joins TRBV27 and TRBJ1-1; D remains ambiguous. Per germline, CDR1 MNHEY and CDR2 SMNVEV (reference sequence). Trimming cost V 3 bases and J 5 bases, with 13 bases left between them. The CDR3 consists of 14 residues. DNA for the CDR3: TGTGCCAGCAGTTTCTCCCCTAGGGAGACTGAAGCTTTCTTT. It codes for CASSFSPRETEAFF.

Only one count was recorded for this clone. The V gene is TRBV5-4, the J gene TRBJ2-3; 13 bases map to TRBD2. Germline assignment: CDR1 SGHNT and CDR2 YYREEE (reference sequence). The V and J ends lost 5 bases and 4 bases, in that order; junction bases with no gene match: 7. This CDR3 spans 16 amino acids. CDR3 residues: CASRKGLAGVADTQYF. In DNA, the CDR3 is TGTGCCAGCAGAAAAGGACTAGCGGGAGTAGCAGATACGCAGTATTTT.

The gene calls are TRBV21-1 and TRBJ1-5; the D call of TRBD1 is as the table states it, not checked on the DNA. TRBV21-1 is classified as a pseudogene. The CDR3 is 17 residues long. The CDR3 bases are TGTGCCAGCAGCCCCCAGACAGGGAATTGGGGCAATCAGCCCCAGCATTTT. It is translated as CASSPQTGNWGNQPQHF.

This clone was recorded only once. V gene TRBV3-1 (or the pseudogene TRBV3-2) combines with J gene TRBJ2-5, with D perhaps TRBD2 (6 bases). V shed 6 bases and J shed 4 bases, with 15 bases lying between them. CDR1 is LGHDT and CDR2 is YNNKEL in the germline V gene (reference sequence). The CDR3 sequence is 14 residues long. The CDR3 nucleotides read TGTGCCAGCAGAACGTCGGGGGACGGAGAGACCCAGTACTTC. Protein product: CASRTSGDGETQYF.

The J gene is TRBJ2-1, the V gene TRBV10-3; perhaps D is TRBD1 or TRBD2 (5 bases each). CDR3 length: 15 residues. Germline V gives CDR1 ENHRY, CDR2 SYGVKD. Trimming took off 6 bases at V and 10 bases at J, with 22 bases between the two ends. CDR3 amino acids: CAIRVRTGGSGEQFF. The CDR3 DNA sequence: TGTGCCATCAGGGTGAGGACTGGGGGTTCGGGGGAGCAGTTCTTC.

The chain employs TRBV5-4 and TRBJ2-1, with no clear D. Looked up from germline, CDR1 is SGHNT and CDR2 is YYREEE (reference sequence). The V and J ends lost 1 base and 4 bases respectively, with 12 bases between them. This CDR3 comprises 15 residues. The CDR3 is CASSLKEPGYNEQFF. The CDR3 DNA reads as TGTGCCAGCAGCTTGAAAGAACCCGGGTACAATGAGCAGTTCTTC.

The rearrangement links TRBV19 to TRBJ2-2, with 7 bases aligning to TRBD2. CDR3 size: 15 residues. The germline gives CDR1 LNHDA, CDR2 SQIVND (reference sequence). J was trimmed by 1 base and V by 6 bases; bases with no gene match: 5. The CDR3 loop reads CASRGLAVNTGELFF. The CDR3 bases are TGTGCCAGTAGGGGGCTAGCGGTGAACACCGGGGAGCTGTTTTTT.

This chain links TRBV9 with TRBJ1-5, with 7 bases identical to TRBD1. The CDR3 has 19 amino acids. Per the germline V gene, CDR1 is SGDLS and CDR2 is YYNGEE. V gave up 1 base and J gave up 2 bases; unmatched junction bases: 15. CDR3 in amino acids: CASSVRGRRDRCGNQPQHF. The CDR3 nucleotides are TGTGCCAGCAGCGTAAGGGGGCGAAGGGATCGATGCGGCAATCAGCCCCAGCATTTT.

The chain combines TRBV20-1 with TRBJ2-1; no firm D call. Germline CDR1 DFQATT, CDR2 SNEGSKA (reference sequence). The CDR3 has 11 residues. V lost 3 bases, J lost 9 bases, and 9 bases lay in between. The CDR3 loop reads CSASIAGEQFF. CDR3 sequence (DNA): TGCAGTGCTAGTATCGCTGGTGAGCAGTTCTTC.

This clone was seen a single time. The V gene is TRBV9, the J gene TRBJ2-1; maybe TRBD2 (6 bases). Germline CDR1 is SGDLS and CDR2 is YYNGEE. The length of the CDR3 is 16 residues. V shed 0 bases and J shed 0 bases, with 10 bases lying between them. The CDR3 loop is CASSVATGDSYNEQFF. The CDR3 DNA follows: TGTGCCAGCAGCGTAGCTACGGGGGACTCCTACAATGAGCAGTTCTTC.

CDR3: CASSYDTHYGYTF. The DNA of the CDR3 is TGTGCCAGCAGCTATGACACCCACTATGGCTACACCTTC. This chain links TRBV5-8 with TRBJ1-2; D is unclear. The CDR3 has 13 residues. Germline V lookup: CDR1 SGHTS, CDR2 YDEGEE. V gave up 3 bases and J gave up 3 bases, with 9 bases separating them.

The rearrangement uses TRBV5-1 and TRBJ1-4; D uncertain. CDR1 and CDR2 from the germline V gene are SGHRS and YFSETQ. This CDR3 comprises 15 residues. V was pared by 0 bases and J by 0 bases, with 6 bases between. The CDR3, as DNA: TGCGCCAGCAGCTTGGTACCCGCAACTAATGAAAAACTGTTTTTT. Translation: CASSLVPATNEKLFF.

The rearrangement joins TRBV11-3 to TRBJ2-2; no clear D gene. CDR1 is SGHNT and CDR2 is YENEEA in the germline V gene. This CDR3 region has 12 residues. Trimming removed 1 base at V and 10 bases at J, with 7 bases between. Here the CDR3 DNA reads TGTGCCAGCAGCTTAGTGGTTGAGGAGCTGTTTTTT. It codes for CASSLVVEELFF.

The chain carries TRBV5-1 and TRBJ2-1, with 8 nucleotides matching TRBD1. CDR3 length: 18 residues. V was pared by 3 bases and J by 3 bases, with 14 bases of the junction left unmatched. The V gene's germline CDR1 is SGHRS and CDR2 YFSETQ. This CDR3 is CASSSSPYRDRRYNEQFF. DNA of the CDR3: TGCGCCAGCAGCTCATCCCCCTACCGGGACAGGCGCTACAATGAGCAGTTCTTC.